This TCR beta chain appears in the sequencing data of a study of cytomegalovirus exposure and HLA in healthy donors. J lost 7 bases, V lost 8 bases, and 12 bases had no gene match. This CDR3 contains 16 residues. Per the germline V gene, CDR1 is LNHDA and CDR2 is SQIVND (reference sequence). This clone showed up just once. With 60 Vbeta and 13 Jbeta primers, the PCR was carried out. How the authors handled the data: Approximately 9.9 million of tens of millions of unique TCR beta chains were shared, per a later count. Some clones are missing from TCRdb's copy, which holds only in-frame ones; the method was immunoSEQ multiplex PCR. The V and J calls and clone size were taken over from that table, and D and trimming were inferred from the DNA. Of roughly 300,000 clones listed, more than 80% were seen once; the top ten hold 3.5% to 4.5%.

Sequencing was done on a sample of PBMCs. The chain joins TRBV19 to TRBJ1-5; 12 positions agree with TRBD1. The sequence was collected from a man aged 35-49 years in good health and CMV-seropositive. The CDR3 is CASSLTGTGGGQPQHF. The CDR3 DNA reads TGTGCCAGTTCATTAACCGGGACAGGGGGCGGCCAGCCCCAGCATTTT.